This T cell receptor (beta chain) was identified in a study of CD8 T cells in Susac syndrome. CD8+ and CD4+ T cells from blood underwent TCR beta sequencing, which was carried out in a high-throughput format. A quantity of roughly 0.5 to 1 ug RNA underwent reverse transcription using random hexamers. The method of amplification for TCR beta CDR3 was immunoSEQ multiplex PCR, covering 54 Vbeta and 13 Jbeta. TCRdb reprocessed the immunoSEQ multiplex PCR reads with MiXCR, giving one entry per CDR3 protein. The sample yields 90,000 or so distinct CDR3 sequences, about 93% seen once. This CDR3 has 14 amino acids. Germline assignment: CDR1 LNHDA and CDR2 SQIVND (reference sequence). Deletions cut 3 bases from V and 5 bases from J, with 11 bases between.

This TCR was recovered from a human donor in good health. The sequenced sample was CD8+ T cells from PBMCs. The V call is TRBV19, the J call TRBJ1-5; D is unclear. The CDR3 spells CASSILGVHQPQHF. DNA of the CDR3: TGTGCCAGTAGTATTTTGGGAGTACATCAGCCCCAGCATTTT. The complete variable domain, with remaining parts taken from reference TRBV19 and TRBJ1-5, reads DGGITQSPKYLFRKEGQNVTLSCEQNLNHDAMYWYRQDPGQGLRLIYYSQIVNDFQKGDIAEGYSVSREKKESFPLTVTSAQKNPTAFYLCASSILGVHQPQHFGDGTRLSIL.